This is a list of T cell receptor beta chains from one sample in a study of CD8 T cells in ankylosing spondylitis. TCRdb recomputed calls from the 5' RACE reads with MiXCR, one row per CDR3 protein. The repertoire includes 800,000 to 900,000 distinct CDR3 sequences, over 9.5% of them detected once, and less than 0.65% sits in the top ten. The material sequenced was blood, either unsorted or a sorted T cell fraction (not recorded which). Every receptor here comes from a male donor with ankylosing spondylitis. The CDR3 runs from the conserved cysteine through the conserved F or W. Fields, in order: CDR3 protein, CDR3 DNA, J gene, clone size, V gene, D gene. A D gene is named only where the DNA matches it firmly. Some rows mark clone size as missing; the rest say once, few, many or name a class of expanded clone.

cdr3_aa: CASSLGLSSGNTIYF; cdr3_nt: TGTGCCAGCAGTTTAGGCCTATCCTCTGGAAACACCATATATTTT; j_call: TRBJ1-3; clone_size: many; v_call: TRBV12-3/TRBV12-4; d_call: .
cdr3_aa: CSVPRRSDHGTDTQYF; cdr3_nt: TGCAGCGTTCCCAGGCGCAGCGACCACGGCACAGATACGCAGTATTTT; j_call: TRBJ2-3; clone_size: many; v_call: TRBV29-1; d_call: .
cdr3_aa: CASSYSLANTGELFF; cdr3_nt: TGCGCCAGCAGCTATTCCCTCGCGAACACCGGGGAGCTGTTTTTT; j_call: TRBJ2-2; clone_size: few; v_call: TRBV5-1; d_call: .
cdr3_aa: CASSPKSFGLFTEAFF; cdr3_nt: TGTGCCAGCTCACCCAAATCCTTCGGGCTCTTCACTGAAGCTTTCTTT; j_call: TRBJ1-1; clone_size: few; v_call: TRBV18; d_call: .
cdr3_aa: CASSLYRGHEQYF; cdr3_nt: TGTGCCAGCAGCTTGTACAGGGGGCATGAGCAGTACTTC; j_call: TRBJ2-7; clone_size: .; v_call: TRBV5-6; d_call: TRBD1
cdr3_aa: CASRTFLAGGTDTQYF; cdr3_nt: TGTGCCAGCAGAACCTTCCTAGCGGGGGGTACAGATACGCAGTATTTT; j_call: TRBJ2-3; clone_size: few; v_call: TRBV4-2; d_call: TRBD2
cdr3_aa: CASSILAGDSYEQYF; cdr3_nt: TGCGCCAGCAGTATCCTAGCGGGAGACTCCTACGAGCAGTACTTC; j_call: TRBJ2-7; clone_size: few; v_call: TRBV10-2; d_call: TRBD2
cdr3_aa: CASSYSRGSNTEAFF; cdr3_nt: TGTGCCAGCAGTTACTCGAGGGGCTCGAACACTGAAGCTTTCTTT; j_call: TRBJ1-1; clone_size: .; v_call: TRBV6-5; d_call: .
cdr3_aa: CASTSTSYNEQFF; cdr3_nt: TGTGCCAGCACGTCGACCTCCTACAATGAGCAGTTCTTC; j_call: TRBJ2-1; clone_size: many; v_call: TRBV12-3/TRBV12-4; d_call: .
cdr3_aa: CASSLTSGAYTQYF; cdr3_nt: TGTGCCAGCAGCTTAACTTCCGGGGCCTATACGCAGTATTTT; j_call: TRBJ2-3; clone_size: .; v_call: TRBV7-3; d_call: .
cdr3_aa: CASSLLAFGTGTEKLFF; cdr3_nt: TGTGCCAGCAGTTTATTAGCCTTCGGGACAGGCACTGAAAAACTGTTTTTT; j_call: TRBJ1-4; clone_size: once; v_call: TRBV27; d_call: TRBD1
cdr3_aa: CAISPRSGRGTDTQYF; cdr3_nt: TGTGCCATCAGCCCCAGGAGTGGGAGGGGCACAGATACGCAGTATTTT; j_call: TRBJ2-3; clone_size: many; v_call: TRBV10-3; d_call: TRBD2
cdr3_aa: CASSSSVYTDTQYF; cdr3_nt: TGCGCCAGCAGCTCTAGCGTATACACAGATACGCAGTATTTT; j_call: TRBJ2-3; clone_size: .; v_call: TRBV5-1; d_call: .
cdr3_aa: CASSESGGNYGYTF; cdr3_nt: TGCGCCAGCAGTGAGTCGGGCGGTAACTATGGCTACACCTTC; j_call: TRBJ1-2; clone_size: .; v_call: TRBV10-2; d_call: .
cdr3_aa: CSVGSGRSTDTQYF; cdr3_nt: TGCAGCGTTGGTAGCGGGAGATCCACAGATACGCAGTATTTT; j_call: TRBJ2-3; clone_size: many; v_call: TRBV29-1; d_call: TRBD2
cdr3_aa: CASSFLTGTKETQYF; cdr3_nt: TGCGCCAGCAGCTTTCTTACCGGGACTAAAGAGACCCAGTACTTC; j_call: TRBJ2-5; clone_size: few; v_call: TRBV5-1; d_call: TRBD2
cdr3_aa: CASSETGYNEQFF; cdr3_nt: TGCGCCAGCAGCGAGACAGGGTATAATGAGCAGTTCTTC; j_call: TRBJ2-1; clone_size: .; v_call: TRBV5-1; d_call: TRBD1
cdr3_aa: CASSPQGALREQYF; cdr3_nt: TGTGCCAGCTCACCCCAGGGGGCTTTGCGCGAGCAGTACTTC; j_call: TRBJ2-7; clone_size: .; v_call: TRBV18; d_call: TRBD1
cdr3_aa: CASSERGRNTGELFF; cdr3_nt: TGTGCCAGCAGTGAACGGGGGCGGAACACCGGGGAGCTGTTTTTT; j_call: TRBJ2-2; clone_size: .; v_call: TRBV27; d_call: .
cdr3_aa: CASRPHRGNTIYF; cdr3_nt: TGTGCCAGCAGACCTCACAGAGGAAACACCATATATTTT; j_call: TRBJ1-3; clone_size: .; v_call: TRBV14; d_call: .
cdr3_aa: CASSKSPQGGNTEAFF; cdr3_nt: TGCGCCAGCAGCAAAAGCCCCCAGGGAGGGAACACTGAAGCTTTCTTT; j_call: TRBJ1-1; clone_size: .; v_call: TRBV4-3; d_call: .
cdr3_aa: CASTYMDRGYGYTF; cdr3_nt: TGCGCCAGCACGTATATGGACAGGGGGTATGGCTACACCTTC; j_call: TRBJ1-2; clone_size: few; v_call: TRBV5-1; d_call: TRBD1
cdr3_aa: CSARSFSSTNTGELFF; cdr3_nt: TGCAGTGCTAGATCTTTTAGCTCCACGAACACCGGGGAGCTGTTTTTT; j_call: TRBJ2-2; clone_size: few; v_call: TRBV20-1; d_call: .
cdr3_aa: CASSYHEGLHSGNTIYF; cdr3_nt: TGTGCCAGCAGTTACCACGAGGGACTTCACTCTGGAAACACCATATATTTT; j_call: TRBJ1-3; clone_size: few; v_call: TRBV6-5; d_call: .
cdr3_aa: CASSQQGHTGELFF; cdr3_nt: TGCGCCAGCAGCCAACAGGGGCACACCGGGGAGCTGTTTTTT; j_call: TRBJ2-2; clone_size: .; v_call: TRBV4-3; d_call: .
cdr3_aa: CSVDRTSSYNEQFF; cdr3_nt: TGCAGCGTTGACCGGACGAGCTCCTACAATGAGCAGTTCTTC; j_call: TRBJ2-1; clone_size: many; v_call: TRBV29-1; d_call: .
cdr3_aa: CSASPLAVTYEQYF; cdr3_nt: TGCAGTGCGAGCCCTTTAGCGGTTACCTACGAGCAGTACTTC; j_call: TRBJ2-7; clone_size: few; v_call: TRBV20-1; d_call: .
cdr3_aa: CASSATGDVSYEQYF; cdr3_nt: TGCGCCAGCAGCGCGACAGGGGACGTCTCCTACGAGCAGTACTTC; j_call: TRBJ2-7; clone_size: .; v_call: TRBV5-1; d_call: TRBD1
cdr3_aa: CASSRGTSQDTQYF; cdr3_nt: TGTGCCAGCAGCCGAGGGACTAGCCAAGATACGCAGTATTTT; j_call: TRBJ2-3; clone_size: .; v_call: TRBV6-2/TRBV6-3; d_call: TRBD2
cdr3_aa: CASSDVGGGEQFF; cdr3_nt: TGCGCCAGCAGTGATGTGGGAGGGGGCGAGCAGTTCTTC; j_call: TRBJ2-1; clone_size: few; v_call: TRBV5-1; d_call: .
cdr3_aa: CASMEAKNIQYF; cdr3_nt: TGTGCCAGTATGGAGGCCAAAAACATTCAGTACTTC; j_call: TRBJ2-4; clone_size: few; v_call: TRBV28; d_call: .
cdr3_aa: CATSSRAGRDFYEQYF; cdr3_nt: TGTGCCACCAGCAGTCGGGCAGGCAGGGATTTCTACGAGCAGTACTTC; j_call: TRBJ2-7; clone_size: .; v_call: TRBV15; d_call: .
cdr3_aa: CASSFTGSGSVADTQYF; cdr3_nt: TGTGCCAGCAGCTTTACAGGGAGCGGGAGTGTCGCAGATACGCAGTATTTT; j_call: TRBJ2-3; clone_size: .; v_call: TRBV5-6; d_call: TRBD2
cdr3_aa: CASSFWGRSTDTQYF; cdr3_nt: TGTGCCAGCAGTTTCTGGGGACGGAGCACAGATACGCAGTATTTT; j_call: TRBJ2-3; clone_size: few; v_call: TRBV12-3/TRBV12-4; d_call: .
cdr3_aa: CASSWEGGTVHWDTQYF; cdr3_nt: TGCGCCAGCAGCTGGGAAGGAGGGACGGTCCATTGGGATACGCAGTATTTT; j_call: TRBJ2-3; clone_size: many; v_call: TRBV5-1; d_call: .
cdr3_aa: CASSVLGHPNTGELFF; cdr3_nt: TGTGCCAGCAGCGTACTAGGACACCCGAACACCGGGGAGCTGTTTTTT; j_call: TRBJ2-2; clone_size: .; v_call: TRBV9; d_call: .
cdr3_aa: CASSPQPGQGPSRQETQYF; cdr3_nt: TGCGCCAGCAGCCCTCAACCGGGACAGGGACCCTCGAGGCAAGAGACCCAGTACTTC; j_call: TRBJ2-5; clone_size: .; v_call: TRBV5-1; d_call: TRBD1
cdr3_aa: CASSVGGGGTDTQYF; cdr3_nt: TGTGCCAGCAGCGTAGGGGGGGGAGGGACAGATACGCAGTATTTT; j_call: TRBJ2-3; clone_size: .; v_call: TRBV9; d_call: TRBD2
cdr3_aa: CASQRSGGRAYEQYF; cdr3_nt: TGTGCCAGCCAACGTTCCGGGGGAAGGGCCTACGAGCAGTACTTC; j_call: TRBJ2-7; clone_size: .; v_call: TRBV6-1; d_call: .
cdr3_aa: CASSPRPSGEQFF; cdr3_nt: TGTGCCAGCAGCCCTCGGCCTAGCGGGGAGCAGTTCTTC; j_call: TRBJ2-1; clone_size: .; v_call: TRBV5-6; d_call: TRBD2
cdr3_aa: CASRQEGGSTEAFF; cdr3_nt: TGCGCCAGCAGACAAGAGGGGGGGAGCACTGAAGCTTTCTTT; j_call: TRBJ1-1; clone_size: .; v_call: TRBV4-3; d_call: .
cdr3_aa: CASSQEGTDSYEQYF; cdr3_nt: TGCGCCAGCAGCCAAGAGGGGACAGATTCCTACGAGCAGTACTTC; j_call: TRBJ2-7; clone_size: .; v_call: TRBV4-3; d_call: TRBD1
cdr3_aa: CASSPQAGNLYTGELFF; cdr3_nt: TGCGCCAGCAGCCCCCAGGCGGGGAACCTTTACACCGGGGAGCTGTTTTTT; j_call: TRBJ2-2; clone_size: few; v_call: TRBV4-3; d_call: .
cdr3_aa: CASSQLGRDTEAFF; cdr3_nt: TGTGCCAGCAGTCAACTAGGACGGGACACTGAAGCTTTCTTT; j_call: TRBJ1-1; clone_size: .; v_call: TRBV28; d_call: .
cdr3_aa: CASSSQGYGYTF; cdr3_nt: TGTGCCAGCAGCTCTCAGGGTTATGGCTACACCTTC; j_call: TRBJ1-2; clone_size: many; v_call: TRBV7-2; d_call: .